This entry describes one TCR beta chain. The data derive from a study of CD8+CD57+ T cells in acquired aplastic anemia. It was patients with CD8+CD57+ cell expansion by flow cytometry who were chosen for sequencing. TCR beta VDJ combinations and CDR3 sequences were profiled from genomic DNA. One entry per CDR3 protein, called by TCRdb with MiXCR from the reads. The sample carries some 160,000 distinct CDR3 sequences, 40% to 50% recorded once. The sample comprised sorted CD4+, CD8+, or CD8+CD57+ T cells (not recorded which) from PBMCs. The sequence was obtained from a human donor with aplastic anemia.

CDR3 loop: CASSDSPGRPLHF. CDR3 DNA: TGTGCCAGCAGTGATAGTCCGGGTAGACCCCTCCACTTT. The gene calls are TRBV2 and TRBJ1-6; no reliable D call. This CDR3 is built from 13 residues. CDR1 and CDR2 (germline): SNHLY, FYNNEI. V was clipped by 3 bases and J by 12 bases, with 12 bases between them.